These T cell receptor beta chains were read from a single sample in a study of T-cell reconstitution after alpha-beta-depleted transplantation in children. MiXCR, run by TCRdb on the PCR reads, gives a single entry per CDR3 protein. The repertoire consists of just under 250,000 distinct CDR3 sequences, with more than 20% occurring once and the leading ten covering around 2.5%. This sample comprised PBMCs, obtained before TCRalphabeta/CD19-depleted stem cell transplant. The receptors derive from a girl aged 2 to 10 with Fanconi anemia, due to receive a stem cell transplant. The CDR3 runs from the conserved cysteine through the conserved F or W. Each record gives: D gene, clone size, V gene, J gene, CDR3 DNA, CDR3 protein. The D gene is left open where the match is weak. Some rows mark clone size as missing; the rest say once, few, many or name a class of expanded clone.

d_gene: -; abundance: many; v_gene: TRBV20-1; j_gene: TRBJ2-1; CDR3nt: TGCAGTGCTAGGCTGGCTAGCGACTCCTACAATGAGCAGTTCTTC; CDR3aa: CSARLASDSYNEQFF
d_gene: TRBD1; abundance: -; v_gene: TRBV25-1; j_gene: TRBJ2-5; CDR3nt: TGTGCCAGCAGTACTCGACAGGGCATAAACCAAGAGACCCAGTACTTC; CDR3aa: CASSTRQGINQETQYF
d_gene: -; abundance: many; v_gene: TRBV6-6; j_gene: TRBJ2-3; CDR3nt: TGTGCCAGCAGTCCCCCCACTCCAGAGCGTGTCAATACAGATACGCAGTATTTT; CDR3aa: CASSPPTPERVNTDTQYF
d_gene: -; abundance: few; v_gene: TRBV12-3/TRBV12-4; j_gene: TRBJ2-5; CDR3nt: TGTGCCAGCAGTGGAAGTGGGTTAGAGACCCAGTACTTC; CDR3aa: CASSGSGLETQYF
d_gene: -; abundance: -; v_gene: TRBV28; j_gene: TRBJ2-2; CDR3nt: TGTGCCAGCAGTTTGTTCCTAGCAGACACCGGGGAGCTGTTTTTT; CDR3aa: CASSLFLADTGELFF
d_gene: TRBD2; abundance: few; v_gene: TRBV29-1; j_gene: TRBJ2-5; CDR3nt: TGCAGCGTTGTGATTGTCCGTGCGGGGGGGCCTGAGACCCAGTACTTC; CDR3aa: CSVVIVRAGGPETQYF
d_gene: -; abundance: many; v_gene: TRBV12-3/TRBV12-4; j_gene: TRBJ1-5; CDR3nt: TGTGCCAGCAGATTCGACAGTCACGATCAGCCCCAGCATTTT; CDR3aa: CASRFDSHDQPQHF
d_gene: -; abundance: many; v_gene: TRBV24-1; j_gene: TRBJ2-7; CDR3nt: TGTGCCACCAGTGATTACAGGGAGCAGTACTTC; CDR3aa: CATSDYREQYF
d_gene: -; abundance: -; v_gene: TRBV7-9; j_gene: TRBJ2-2; CDR3nt: TGTGCCAGCAGCTTAACCCCCATCAACACCGGGGAGCTGTTTTTT; CDR3aa: CASSLTPINTGELFF
d_gene: -; abundance: few; v_gene: TRBV7-3; j_gene: TRBJ2-1; CDR3nt: TGTGCCAGCAGCTTAAATCCACAGAGTGAGCAGTTCTTC; CDR3aa: CASSLNPQSEQFF
d_gene: -; abundance: many; v_gene: TRBV29-1; j_gene: TRBJ2-7; CDR3nt: TGCAGCGTTGTGCGAGGGGGACGCTCCTACGAGCAGTACTTC; CDR3aa: CSVVRGGRSYEQYF
d_gene: -; abundance: -; v_gene: TRBV20-1; j_gene: TRBJ1-4; CDR3nt: TGCAGTGCTATATTCCGGAGAACTAATGAAAAACTGTTTTTT; CDR3aa: CSAIFRRTNEKLFF
d_gene: TRBD2; abundance: few; v_gene: TRBV29-1; j_gene: TRBJ2-3; CDR3nt: TGCAGCGTTGGAGTTGCGGGAGGGCCCACAGATACGCAGTATTTT; CDR3aa: CSVGVAGGPTDTQYF
d_gene: -; abundance: -; v_gene: TRBV20-1; j_gene: TRBJ2-7; CDR3nt: TGCAGTGCTAGAGGGGTGTCCTACGAGCAGTACTTC; CDR3aa: CSARGVSYEQYF
d_gene: TRBD1; abundance: many; v_gene: TRBV20-1; j_gene: TRBJ1-2; CDR3nt: TGCAGTGCCTCTGAGACAGGGGTAAACTATGGCTACACCTTC; CDR3aa: CSASETGVNYGYTF
d_gene: -; abundance: -; v_gene: TRBV20-1; j_gene: TRBJ2-1; CDR3nt: TGCAGTGCTAGAGATATCAGCGGATTCAATGAGCAGTTCTTC; CDR3aa: CSARDISGFNEQFF
d_gene: TRBD1; abundance: -; v_gene: TRBV20-1; j_gene: TRBJ1-4; CDR3nt: TGCAGTGCTATACAGGGGGCTCTCGAAAAACTGTTTTTT; CDR3aa: CSAIQGALEKLFF
d_gene: -; abundance: many; v_gene: TRBV29-1; j_gene: TRBJ1-5; CDR3nt: TGCAGCGTTTATAGGACAGAACAGTGTAATCAGCCCCAGCATTTT; CDR3aa: CSVYRTEQCNQPQHF
d_gene: -; abundance: few; v_gene: TRBV20-1; j_gene: TRBJ2-5; CDR3nt: TGCAGTGCTAGATCCATTCTTAAGACCCAGTACTTC; CDR3aa: CSARSILKTQYF
d_gene: -; abundance: many; v_gene: TRBV5-4; j_gene: TRBJ2-6; CDR3nt: TGTGCCAGCAGCCCCCCCTCTGGGGCCAACGTCCTGACTTTC; CDR3aa: CASSPPSGANVLTF
d_gene: -; abundance: -; v_gene: TRBV5-1; j_gene: TRBJ1-5; CDR3nt: TGCGCCAGCAGTCCCGAAGGACGGTGGAGCAATCAGCCCCAGCATTTT; CDR3aa: CASSPEGRWSNQPQHF
d_gene: -; abundance: -; v_gene: TRBV29-1; j_gene: TRBJ2-1; CDR3nt: TGCAGCGTTGCCGATTGGGGGCTCTTTAATGAGCAGTTCTTC; CDR3aa: CSVADWGLFNEQFF
d_gene: -; abundance: few; v_gene: TRBV28; j_gene: TRBJ2-7; CDR3nt: TGTGCCAGCAGTTTGGGGATCAATATCCCCTACGAGCAGTACTTC; CDR3aa: CASSLGINIPYEQYF
d_gene: TRBD2; abundance: -; v_gene: TRBV18; j_gene: TRBJ2-7; CDR3nt: TGTGCCAGCTCTCTCGGGAGGACTACCTACGAGCAGTACTTC; CDR3aa: CASSLGRTTYEQYF
d_gene: TRBD1; abundance: -; v_gene: TRBV12-3/TRBV12-4; j_gene: TRBJ2-2; CDR3nt: TGTGCCAGCAGTTTTAGGACAGGTTACACCGGGGAGCTGTTTTTT; CDR3aa: CASSFRTGYTGELFF
d_gene: -; abundance: -; v_gene: TRBV7-2; j_gene: TRBJ2-5; CDR3nt: TGTGCCAGCAGCTTAACCCGAATGGTAGAACAGTACTTC; CDR3aa: CASSLTRMVEQYF
d_gene: -; abundance: -; v_gene: TRBV20-1; j_gene: TRBJ2-3; CDR3nt: TGCAGTGCTACCGATCCCCAGGGGCGCACAGATACGCAGTATTTT; CDR3aa: CSATDPQGRTDTQYF
d_gene: -; abundance: many; v_gene: TRBV12-3/TRBV12-4; j_gene: TRBJ2-1; CDR3nt: TGTGCCAGCAGTTTAGTTCGTGGGGATGAGCAGTTCTTC; CDR3aa: CASSLVRGDEQFF
d_gene: TRBD1; abundance: -; v_gene: TRBV13; j_gene: TRBJ2-7; CDR3nt: TGTGCCAGCAGCTCTATAGGCGGGACAGGGGACGAGCAGTACTTC; CDR3aa: CASSSIGGTGDEQYF
d_gene: -; abundance: few; v_gene: TRBV20-1; j_gene: TRBJ1-5; CDR3nt: TGCAGTGCTAGTGAGACCTTCTTAGCCCAGCATTTT; CDR3aa: CSASETFLAQHF
d_gene: TRBD1; abundance: many; v_gene: TRBV15; j_gene: TRBJ2-1; CDR3nt: TGTGCCACCACAGAATTATCGGGACAGGCCGAATATGAGCAGTTCTTC; CDR3aa: CATTELSGQAEYEQFF
d_gene: -; abundance: many; v_gene: TRBV29-1; j_gene: TRBJ2-1; CDR3nt: TGCAGCGTTGAGTGGGTCAGTGAGCAGTTCTTC; CDR3aa: CSVEWVSEQFF
d_gene: TRBD1; abundance: many; v_gene: TRBV29-1; j_gene: TRBJ1-2; CDR3nt: TGCAGCGTTGCGTCGACAGGGTATGACTATGGCTACACCTTC; CDR3aa: CSVASTGYDYGYTF
d_gene: -; abundance: -; v_gene: TRBV6-5; j_gene: TRBJ2-5; CDR3nt: TGTGCCAGCAGTTCCCAGAGCCCTAAGGAGACCCAGTACTTC; CDR3aa: CASSSQSPKETQYF
d_gene: -; abundance: few; v_gene: TRBV27; j_gene: TRBJ2-5; CDR3nt: TGTGCCAGCAGTCTCCGTGGAGTTAAGGAGACCCAGTACTTC; CDR3aa: CASSLRGVKETQYF
d_gene: -; abundance: -; v_gene: TRBV7-2; j_gene: TRBJ2-3; CDR3nt: TGTGCCAGCAGCCCCTGGGAGCGGGTGAGCACAGATACGCAGTATTTT; CDR3aa: CASSPWERVSTDTQYF
d_gene: -; abundance: -; v_gene: TRBV5-1; j_gene: TRBJ2-7; CDR3nt: TGCGCCAGCAGCTTGTATCTGGGAGTAGGGGGCGCGGGGGAGCAGTACTTC; CDR3aa: CASSLYLGVGGAGEQYF
d_gene: TRBD2; abundance: -; v_gene: TRBV20-1; j_gene: TRBJ2-1; CDR3nt: TGCAGTGCCGAGAGGACTAGCAGCTACAATGAGCAGTTCTTC; CDR3aa: CSAERTSSYNEQFF
d_gene: -; abundance: -; v_gene: TRBV20-1; j_gene: TRBJ2-1; CDR3nt: TGCAGTGCCTATGGGACAATCTTCTCCTACAATGAGCAGTTCTTC; CDR3aa: CSAYGTIFSYNEQFF
d_gene: -; abundance: many; v_gene: TRBV7-3; j_gene: TRBJ2-3; CDR3nt: TGTGCCAGCAGGCCGGGGAGATCCACAGATACGCAGTATTTT; CDR3aa: CASRPGRSTDTQYF
d_gene: TRBD1; abundance: many; v_gene: TRBV12-3/TRBV12-4; j_gene: TRBJ1-2; CDR3nt: TGTGCCAGCAGTTTTGGAGGGACAGGGCCTAACTATGGCTACACCTTC; CDR3aa: CASSFGGTGPNYGYTF
d_gene: -; abundance: many; v_gene: TRBV7-9; j_gene: TRBJ2-7; CDR3nt: TGTGCCAGCAGCTTAGGACTATTTTACGAGCAGTACTTC; CDR3aa: CASSLGLFYEQYF
d_gene: -; abundance: few; v_gene: TRBV20-1; j_gene: TRBJ2-2; CDR3nt: TGCAGTGCTAGTCCTGGGGACACCGGGGAGCTGTTTTTT; CDR3aa: CSASPGDTGELFF
d_gene: -; abundance: few; v_gene: TRBV13; j_gene: TRBJ2-3; CDR3nt: TGTGCCAGCCGGACACCCTCCACAGATACGCAGTATTTT; CDR3aa: CASRTPSTDTQYF
d_gene: -; abundance: many; v_gene: TRBV7-2; j_gene: TRBJ1-1; CDR3nt: TGTGCCAGCAGACCGAACTCCAACCAGGGAAGGAGGGAAGCTTTCTTT; CDR3aa: CASRPNSNQGRREAFF
d_gene: -; abundance: once; v_gene: TRBV19; j_gene: TRBJ2-7; CDR3nt: TGTGCCAGTAGTATGGCACTCTCCTACGAGCAGTACTTC; CDR3aa: CASSMALSYEQYF
d_gene: -; abundance: few; v_gene: TRBV10-3; j_gene: TRBJ2-7; CDR3nt: TGTGCCATCAGTGAAGAGAACTCCTACGAGCAGTACTTC; CDR3aa: CAISEENSYEQYF
d_gene: -; abundance: -; v_gene: TRBV28; j_gene: TRBJ2-7; CDR3nt: TGTGCCAGCAGTTTATCTCCGCTAGCTTACGAGCAGTACTTC; CDR3aa: CASSLSPLAYEQYF
d_gene: TRBD1; abundance: many; v_gene: TRBV20-1; j_gene: TRBJ1-5; CDR3nt: TGCAGTGCTCGCTGGACAGGGGGAGGTCAGCCCCAGCATTTT; CDR3aa: CSARWTGGGQPQHF
d_gene: TRBD2; abundance: many; v_gene: TRBV12-3/TRBV12-4; j_gene: TRBJ2-3; CDR3nt: TGTGCCAGCAGGCCCGAGCTAGCGGGAGGCACAGATACGCAGTATTTT; CDR3aa: CASRPELAGGTDTQYF
d_gene: -; abundance: -; v_gene: TRBV20-1; j_gene: TRBJ2-7; CDR3nt: TGCAGTGCTAGAGGGCGGGAAGTATACGAGCAGTACTTC; CDR3aa: CSARGREVYEQYF